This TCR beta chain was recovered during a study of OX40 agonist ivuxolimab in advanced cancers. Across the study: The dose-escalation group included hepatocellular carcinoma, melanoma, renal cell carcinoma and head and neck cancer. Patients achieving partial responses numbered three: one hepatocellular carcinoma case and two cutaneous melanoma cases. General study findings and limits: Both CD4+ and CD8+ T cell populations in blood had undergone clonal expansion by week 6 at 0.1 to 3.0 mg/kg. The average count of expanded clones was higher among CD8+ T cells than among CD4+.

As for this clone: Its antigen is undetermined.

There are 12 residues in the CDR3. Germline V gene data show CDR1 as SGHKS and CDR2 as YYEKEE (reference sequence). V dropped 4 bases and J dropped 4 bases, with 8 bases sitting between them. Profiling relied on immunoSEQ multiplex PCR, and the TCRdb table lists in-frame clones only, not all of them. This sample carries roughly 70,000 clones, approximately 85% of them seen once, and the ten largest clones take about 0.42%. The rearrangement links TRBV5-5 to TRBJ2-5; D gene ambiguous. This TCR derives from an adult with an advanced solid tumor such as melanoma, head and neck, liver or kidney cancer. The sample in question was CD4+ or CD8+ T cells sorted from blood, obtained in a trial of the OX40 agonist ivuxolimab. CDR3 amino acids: CASSPALETQYF. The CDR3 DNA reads TGTGCCAGCAGCCCCGCCCTAGAGACCCAGTACTTC. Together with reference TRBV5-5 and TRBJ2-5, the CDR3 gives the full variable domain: DAGVTQSPTHLIKTRGQQVTLRCSPISGHKSVSWYQQVLGQGPQFIFQYYEKEERGRGNFPDRFSARQFPNYSSELNVNALLLGDSALYLCASSPALETQYFGPGTRLLVL.